The 28 T cell receptor beta chains listed next were all sequenced from one sample in a study of blood T cell repertoires in COVID-19. Produced via immunoSEQ multiplex PCR; TCRdb's table is partial and in-frame only. The sample records 140,000 or so clones, around 90% being singletons. Sequencing input: peripheral blood. The receptors derive from a woman of 80 years or more with acute or convalescent COVID-19.

The V gene is TRBV5-1, the J gene TRBJ1-1, with 9 bases identical to TRBD1. CDR1 SGHRS and CDR2 YFSETQ come from the germline V gene. This CDR3 is built from 14 residues. V was clipped by 4 bases and J by 2 bases; unmatched bases: 3. The DNA for the CDR3 is TGCGCCAGCAGCATGGGACAGGGTAACACTGAAGCTTTCTTT. This translates into CASSMGQGNTEAFF.

The chain combines TRBV29-1 with TRBJ2-1; D not resolved. Germline loops: CDR1 SQVTM, CDR2 ANQGSEA. V gave up 6 bases and J gave up 8 bases, with 11 bases separating them. This CDR3 is 11 amino acids long. DNA of the CDR3: TGCAGCGTCGCGCTCGGAGATGAGCAGTTCTTC. This encodes CSVALGDEQFF.

CDR3 nucleotides: TGCGCCAGCAGCCGCGACAGGGGGCCCTCCTATAATTCACCCCTCCACTTT. It is translated as CASSRDRGPSYNSPLHF. The chain carries TRBV4-1 and TRBJ1-6; 10 positions match TRBD1. CDR1 MGHRA and CDR2 YSYEKL come from the germline V gene. Unmatched junction bases numbered 3, after V lost 4 bases and J lost 0 bases. The CDR3 contains 17 residues.

The V call is TRBV4-2, the J call TRBJ1-4, with 11 bases fitting TRBD1. This CDR3 spans 16 amino acids. The V gene's germline CDR1 is LGHNA and CDR2 YNFKEQ. V lost 3 bases, J lost 8 bases, and 8 bases stayed unmatched. The CDR3 DNA reads as TGTGCCAGCAGCCAGGGTCCGGGACAGGGGGGAGAAAAACTGTTTTTT. It codes for CASSQGPGQGGEKLFF.

The chain combines TRBV6-4 with TRBJ2-1; 10 nucleotides agree with TRBD1. The CDR3 sequence is 14 residues long. The germline gives CDR1 MRHNA, CDR2 SNTAGT. V was pared by 5 bases and J by 7 bases, with 5 bases of the junction left unmatched. CDR3 sequence reads: CASSMDRGKNEQFF. CDR3 DNA sequence: TGTGCCAGCAGTATGGACAGGGGGAAGAATGAGCAGTTCTTC.

This chain connects TRBV18 to TRBJ1-4; a possible D gene is TRBD1 (5 bases). CDR1 and CDR2 (germline): KGHSH, LQKENI. The CDR3 spans 15 residues. Trimming left V 3 bases short and J 1 base short, with 9 bases between. CDR3 loop: CASSPTGGTNEKLFF. CDR3 in DNA: TGTGCCAGCTCACCCACGGGGGGAACTAATGAAAAACTGTTTTTT. The entire variable domain, with the rest obtained from reference TRBV18 and TRBJ1-4, is as follows: NAGVMQNPRHLVRRRGQEARLRCSPMKGHSHVYWYRQLPEEGLKFMVYLQKENIIDESGMPKERFSAEFPKEGPSILRIQQVVRGDSAAYFCASSPTGGTNEKLFFGSGTQLSVL.

The chain recombines TRBV11-3 with TRBJ2-1; the match to TRBD2 covers 10 bases. This CDR3 region has 15 residues. V lost 5 bases to trimming and J lost 5 bases; unmatched junction nucleotides: 6. The V gene's germline CDR1 is SGHNT and CDR2 YENEEA. CDR3 sequence reads: CASSLRTSGNNEQFF. For the CDR3, the DNA is TGTGCCAGCAGCCTCAGGACTAGCGGAAACAATGAGCAGTTCTTC.

A remark on this clone: The same CDR3 can be traced to other DNA sequences in this sample. V gene TRBV6-2 or TRBV6-3 combines with J gene TRBJ1-1, with TRBD1 as a possible D gene (5 bases). This CDR3 comprises 13 residues. CDR1 MNHEY and CDR2 SVGEGT come from the germline V gene. V shed 6 bases and J shed 1 base, with 9 bases lying between them. The CDR3 coding sequence is TGTGCCAGCAGCCGCCAGGGGAACACTGAAGCTTTCTTT. It yields the protein CASSRQGNTEAFF.

In its sample, this clone was seen once. The chain recombines TRBV4-3 with TRBJ2-1; 11 positions agree with TRBD2. Looked up from germline, CDR1 is LGHNA and CDR2 is YSLEER. This CDR3 spans 17 amino acids. The V segment lost 2 bases and the J segment 8 bases; nucleotides outside the gene matches: 11. The CDR3 DNA follows: TGCGCCAGCAGCCAATTACTAGCGGGGGACGACCTAGATGAGCAGTTCTTC. Translating it yields CASSQLLAGDDLDEQFF.

J is TRBJ1-1 and V is TRBV12-3 or TRBV12-4; D unresolved. The CDR3 totals 13 residues. V was cut by 5 bases and J by 4 bases, with 11 bases left in between. This chain's CDR3 is CASSARESTEAFF. CDR3 nucleotides: TGTGCCAGCAGTGCCCGTGAGAGCACTGAAGCTTTCTTT.

The chain links TRBV3-1 (or the pseudogene TRBV3-2) to TRBJ2-2; D is perhaps TRBD2 (6 bases). Trimming removed 5 bases at V and 3 bases at J, with 19 bases between. The CDR3 has 17 amino acids. Germline lookup yields CDR1 LGHDT and CDR2 YNNKEL (reference sequence). The CDR3 nucleotides read TGTGCCAGCAGCTCGGGCCAAACTAGCTCTGACACCGGGGAGCTGTTTTTT. This codes for CASSSGQTSSDTGELFF.

The V and J genes are TRBV9 and TRBJ2-3; D is perhaps TRBD1 (5 bases). The germline V and J ends were trimmed by 0 bases and 4 bases, with 9 bases remaining between them. CDR1 is SGDLS and CDR2 is YYNGEE in the germline V gene. CDR3 length: 14 amino acids. The CDR3 sequence: CASSVEGKADTQYF. The CDR3 nucleotides read TGTGCCAGCAGCGTAGAGGGGAAAGCAGATACGCAGTATTTT. Full variable domain (outside the CDR3, taken from reference TRBV9 and TRBJ2-3): DSGVTQTPKHLITATGQRVTLRCSPRSGDLSVYWYQQSLDQGLQFLIQYYNGEERAKGNILERFSAQQFPDLHSELNLSSLELGDSALYFCASSVEGKADTQYFGPGTRLTVL.

The chain combines TRBV2 with TRBJ2-1; D might be TRBD1 (5 bases). V lost 5 bases and J lost 9, with 14 bases in between. Germline assignment: CDR1 SNHLY and CDR2 FYNNEI. This CDR3 has 13 amino acids. The CDR3 loop is CASSSYWQGEQFF. The CDR3 DNA sequence: TGTGCCAGCAGTAGCTATTGGCAGGGTGAGCAGTTCTTC.

This sequence joins TRBV28 and TRBJ2-2; D possibly corresponds to TRBD2 (6 bases). CDR1 MDHEN and CDR2 SYDVKM come from the germline V gene. This CDR3 has 15 residues. The germline V and J ends were trimmed by 2 bases and 5 bases, with 12 bases remaining between them. The CDR3 DNA sequence: TGTGCCAGCAGTTTAAGCGGGCTGGGGACCGGGGAGCTGTTTTTT. As protein: CASSLSGLGTGELFF.

CDR3 in DNA: TGTGCCAGCAGCGGAAACCGGGATACGCAGTATTTT. It is translated as CASSGNRDTQYF. The chain uses TRBV9 and TRBJ2-3, with D hard to call. The V and J ends lost 3 bases and 6 bases respectively, with 8 bases between them. CDR1 and CDR2 from the germline V gene are SGDLS and YYNGEE. CDR3 length: 12 amino acids.

The rearrangement joins TRBV18 to TRBJ2-5, with D maybe TRBD2 (6 bases). The germline CDR1 and CDR2 sequences are KGHSH and LQKENI. CDR3 length: 14 amino acids. Trimming stripped 0 bases from V and 5 bases from J, with 10 bases between. CDR3 region: CASSPPPGRETQYF. In DNA form, the CDR3 reads TGTGCCAGCTCACCACCGCCGGGGAGGGAGACCCAGTACTTC.

The rearrangement links TRBV12-3 or TRBV12-4 to TRBJ2-2; TRBD2 aligns across 7 bases. V dropped 8 bases and J dropped 6; count of bases not matched to a gene: 6. There are 13 residues in the CDR3. CDR3 sequence: CASARDYPGELFF. In DNA, the CDR3 is TGTGCCAGCGCGAGGGACTATCCCGGGGAGCTGTTTTTT.

The rearrangement links TRBV11-2 to TRBJ1-1; no definite D call. CDR1 SGHAT and CDR2 FQNNGV come from the germline V gene. The CDR3 is 14 residues long. Trimming took off 5 bases at V and 1 base at J, with 11 bases between the two ends. The CDR3 sequence is CASSLGSRNTEAFF. The CDR3 region has the DNA TGTGCCAGCAGCCTCGGGAGTCGGAACACTGAAGCTTTCTTT.

This clone showed up just once. The CDR3 region has the DNA TGTGCCAGCAGCCAGGTCGGGACAGTCTACGAGCAGTACTTC. This gives the protein CASSQVGTVYEQYF. The rearrangement uses TRBV3-1 (or the pseudogene TRBV3-2) and TRBJ2-7, with 7 bases matching TRBD1. The CDR3 is 14 residues long. CDR1 and CDR2 from the germline V gene are LGHDT and YNNKEL (reference sequence). Trimming took 3 bases from V and 3 from J; bases not matched to a gene: 5.

This clone was seen just once. This chain joins TRBV5-1 and TRBJ1-1, with no clear D. The germline V and J ends were trimmed by 3 bases and 0 bases, with 6 bases remaining between them. Germline V gene data show CDR1 as SGHRS and CDR2 as YFSETQ. The CDR3 consists of 13 residues. CDR3 in DNA: TGCGCCAGCAGCTCGGTAGTGAACACTGAAGCTTTCTTT. It encodes CASSSVVNTEAFF.

The rearrangement joins TRBV5-1 to TRBJ1-5; tentative D call: TRBD1 (6 bases). The V gene lost 4 bases and the J gene lost 2 bases, with 13 bases spanning the gap. Looked up from germline, CDR1 is SGHRS and CDR2 is YFSETQ. The CDR3 spans 15 residues. CDR3 region: CASSPTGGGNQPQHF. The CDR3 DNA reads TGCGCCAGCAGCCCTACGGGGGGCGGCAATCAGCCCCAGCATTTT.

V and J are TRBV30 and TRBJ1-4; 8 nucleotides agree with TRBD1. CDR1 GTSNPN and CDR2 SVGIG come from the germline V gene (reference sequence). CDR3 length equals 15 residues. Trimming at V came to 3 bases and at J to 8 bases, leaving 11 bases not matched to a gene. The CDR3 DNA reads TGTGCCTGGAGAAGGGACAGGTCGCCCTGGGAAAAACTGTTTTTT. Its translation: CAWRRDRSPWEKLFF.

The chain recombines TRBV29-1 with TRBJ2-7; 9 bases fit TRBD1. From germline, CDR1 is SQVTM and CDR2 ANQGSEA. Trimming took 8 bases from V and 5 from J; bases not matched to a gene: 10. The CDR3 is 13 amino acids. The CDR3 DNA reads as TGCAGCACGACGGGACAGGGAACCCACGAGCAGTACTTC. Translated, it gives CSTTGQGTHEQYF.

The chain links TRBV7-2 to TRBJ1-4; TRBD1 agrees at 9 bases. This CDR3 has 15 residues. With V trimmed by 5 bases and J by 8 bases, 9 bases remained unmatched. Germline V gives CDR1 SGHTA, CDR2 FQGNSA. The CDR3 nucleotides are TGTGCCAGCAGCCAAGGGGGACAGGGAAGAGAAAAACTGTTTTTT. Protein product: CASSQGGQGREKLFF.

J is TRBJ1-3 and V is TRBV19; 8 bases are a match to TRBD1. With 6 bases clipped from V and 1 base from J, the junction kept 2 bases outside the gene matches. Looked up from germline, CDR1 is LNHDA and CDR2 is SQIVND (reference sequence). This CDR3 has 14 amino acids. The CDR3 nucleotides read TGTGCCAGTAGAGACAGGGGTTCTGGAAACACCATATATTTT. Its translation is CASRDRGSGNTIYF.

The chain links TRBV5-1 to TRBJ1-3, with D unresolved. Trimming left V 0 bases short and J 0 bases short, with 7 bases between. The CDR3 length is 15 residues. The germline V gene encodes CDR1 SGHRS and CDR2 YFSETQ. The CDR3 sequence: CASSLVASSGNTIYF. As DNA, the CDR3 is TGCGCCAGCAGCTTGGTAGCGAGCTCTGGAAACACCATATATTTT. The full variable domain, in which reference TRBV5-1 and TRBJ1-3 provide the parts outside the CDR3, is KAGVTQTPRYLIKTRGQQVTLSCSPISGHRSVSWYQQTPGQGLQFLFEYFSETQRNKGNFPGRFSGRQFSNSRSEMNVSTLELGDSALYLCASSLVASSGNTIYFGEGSWLTVV.

The chain carries TRBV6-1 and TRBJ2-2; tentative D call: TRBD2 (6 bases). Trimming pared 2 bases from V and 7 bases from J, leaving 14 bases between. The CDR3 sequence is 15 residues long. CDR1 MNHNS and CDR2 SASEGT come from the germline V gene. CDR3 amino acids: CASSESAGGNGELFF. DNA of the CDR3: TGTGCCAGCAGTGAATCTGCAGGAGGGAACGGGGAGCTGTTTTTT.

The chain employs TRBV3-1 (or the pseudogene TRBV3-2) and TRBJ1-2, with TRBD1 matching 7 bases. J lost 5 bases, V lost 0 bases, and 6 bases had no gene match. The CDR3 is made up of 15 amino acids. The germline CDR1 and CDR2 sequences are LGHDT and YNNKEL (reference sequence). In nucleotides, the CDR3 is TGTGCCAGCAGCCAAGATCCCGACAGGGCATATGGCTACACCTTC. Amino acid sequence: CASSQDPDRAYGYTF.